This TCR beta chain stems from a study of T cell repertoires in cytomegalovirus infection. Turning to the study itself: Recently described HLA-C-restricted plus well-studied HLA-B-restricted CMV epitopes were used. Public TCR beta signature analysis indicated the presence of both CMV infection and matching HLA type. Study outcomes and limitations: Cumulative public TCR beta family frequency identified carriers of CMV plus the relevant HLA. CMV-specific TCR beta clonotypes restricted by HLA-C dominated the ex vivo response.

A remark on this clonotype: The antigen is unknown.

TCRdb redid the calling of the reads with MiXCR, one entry per CDR3 protein. The sample lists 600,000 to 700,000 distinct CDR3 sequences, 30% to 35% occurring once. The CDR3 is made up of 13 amino acids. V was pared by 6 bases and J by 5 bases, with 16 bases between. Germline loops: CDR1 DFQATT, CDR2 SNEGSKA (reference sequence). The sequencing used cultured PBMCs, collected from culture after CMV antigen stimulation. This chain uses TRBV20-1 with TRBJ1-1; unclear D gene. This clonotype was obtained from a human donor in good health (CMV status not recorded). Some clones in this sample may be carry-over from other donors' samples. CDR3 DNA sequence: TGCAGTGCCGTCCCAGGTCCGGGGACTGAAGCTTTCTTT. Encoded protein: CSAVPGPGTEAFF.